One sample yielded the 19 T cell receptor beta chains listed below, sequenced in a study of cytomegalovirus exposure and HLA in healthy donors. It was with 60 Vbeta and 13 Jbeta primers that the PCR ran. Using immunoSEQ multiplex PCR, the repertoire was profiled, and TCRdb retains in-frame clones only, with some absent. The sample includes around 120,000 clones, 80% of them seen just once. The source material was PBMCs. The receptor set was obtained from a female donor in good health and CMV-seropositive.

This sequence joins TRBV19 and TRBJ1-1; unclear D gene. CDR1 is LNHDA, CDR2 SQIVND, per germline (reference sequence). The length of the CDR3 is 13 residues. The V end was cut by 7 bases, the J end by 0 bases, with 9 bases between. CDR3 residues: CASTRGLNTEAFF. CDR3 DNA sequence: TGTGCCAGTACTCGCGGCCTGAACACTGAAGCTTTCTTT.

The chain couples TRBV10-3 to TRBJ2-1; D is perhaps TRBD2 (6 bases). Deletions cut 7 bases from V and 6 bases from J, with 13 bases between. CDR3 size: 13 residues. The V gene's germline CDR1 is ENHRY and CDR2 SYGVKD. In DNA, the CDR3 is TGTGCCATCACTCCAGGAGCGGGCAATGAGCAGTTCTTC. Its translation: CAITPGAGNEQFF.

J is TRBJ2-1 and V is TRBV27; 10 bases agree with TRBD1. There are 14 residues in the CDR3. The germline V gene encodes CDR1 MNHEY and CDR2 SMNVEV (reference sequence). V gave up 5 bases and J gave up 8 bases; unmatched junction bases: 6. CDR3 sequence: CASSRDRGFDEQFF. CDR3 nucleotides: TGTGCCAGCAGTCGGGACAGGGGATTCGATGAGCAGTTCTTC.

The rearrangement uses TRBV5-1 and TRBJ2-2; 10 bases match TRBD1. Losses at the gene ends were 5 bases for V and 1 base for J; bases not matched to a gene: 5. Germline CDR1 is SGHRS and CDR2 is YFSETQ. The CDR3 runs 16 residues. The CDR3 reads CASRAGTGVNTGELFF. CDR3 DNA: TGCGCCAGCAGGGCCGGGACAGGGGTGAACACCGGGGAGCTGTTTTTT.

The chain carries TRBV7-2 and TRBJ2-3; TRBD2 might be the D (6 bases). CDR3 length equals 13 residues. The V gene's germline CDR1 is SGHTA and CDR2 FQGNSA. V dropped 10 bases and J dropped 2 bases, with 13 bases sitting between them. As DNA, the CDR3 is TGTGCCACCGGGGGATATTACACAGATACGCAGTATTTT. As protein: CATGGYYTDTQYF.

The chain links TRBV12-5 to TRBJ2-5, with 7 positions matching TRBD1. Germline CDR1 is LGHNT and CDR2 is FRNRAP. Trimming took 3 bases from V and 5 from J; bases not matched to a gene: 3. The CDR3 runs 13 residues. The chain's CDR3 is CASGLGTVETQYF. The CDR3 DNA reads TGTGCTAGTGGTTTAGGGACAGTCGAGACCCAGTACTTC. The full variable domain, in which reference TRBV12-5 and TRBJ2-5 provide the parts outside the CDR3, is DARVTQTPRHKVTEMGQEVTMRCQPILGHNTVFWYRQTMMQGLELLAYFRNRAPLDDSGMPKDRFSAEMPDATLATLKIQPSEPRDSAVYFCASGLGTVETQYFGPGTRLLVL.

V usage is TRBV30 and J usage is TRBJ2-1, with D hard to call. Deletions cut 4 bases from V and 7 bases from J, with 8 bases between. CDR3 size: 11 residues. CDR1 is GTSNPN and CDR2 is SVGIG in the germline V gene (reference sequence). CDR3 amino acids: CAWTLANEQFF. The DNA of the CDR3 is TGTGCCTGGACCCTTGCGAATGAGCAGTTCTTC.

This clone was seen just once. This rearrangement joins TRBV11-2 to TRBJ2-7, with 11 bases identical to TRBD1. Trimming removed 3 bases from V and 12 bases from J; junction bases left unmatched: 16. The germline gives CDR1 SGHAT, CDR2 FQNNGV. This CDR3 is built from 16 residues. For the CDR3, the DNA is TGTGCCAGCAGCTTTTATCTACAACCGGGACAGGGGGAATTGTACTTC. Translated: CASSFYLQPGQGELYF. The whole variable domain, filled in from reference TRBV11-2 and TRBJ2-7, reads EAGVAQSPRYKIIEKRQSVAFWCNPISGHATLYWYQQILGQGPKLLIQFQNNGVVDDSQLPKDRFSAERLKGVDSTLKIQPAKLEDSAVYLCASSFYLQPGQGELYFGPGTRLTVT.

Only one count was recorded for this clone. The V gene is TRBV5-6, the J gene TRBJ1-4; D remains unclear. Germline V gene data show CDR1 as SGHDT and CDR2 as YYEEEE. V gave up 4 bases and J gave up 0 bases, with 10 bases separating them. The CDR3 consists of 15 residues. The CDR3 spells CASSISPTTNEKLFF. DNA of the CDR3: TGTGCCAGCAGCATAAGTCCTACAACTAATGAAAAACTGTTTTTT.

V and J are TRBV7-8 and TRBJ1-2; a weak D match, TRBD1 (5 bases). CDR3 length equals 16 residues. The ends were cut back, 0 bases at V and 8 bases at J, with 19 bases in the middle. CDR1 and CDR2 from the germline V gene are SGHVS and FQNEAQ. Here the CDR3 reads CASSLARDFVGYGYTF. CDR3 bases: TGTGCCAGCAGCTTAGCTCGGGACTTCGTAGGCTACGGCTACACCTTC.

The gene calls are TRBV10-3 and TRBJ1-1; TRBD1 matches at 8 bases. Germline CDR1 ENHRY, CDR2 SYGVKD. There are 12 residues in the CDR3. The trim removed 10 bases at V and 6 bases at J, leaving 7 bases unmatched. The CDR3 loop reads CATGGLGAEAFF. For the CDR3, the DNA is TGTGCCACAGGGGGCCTAGGCGCTGAAGCTTTCTTT.

The chain recombines TRBV2 with TRBJ2-7, with D perhaps matching TRBD2 (6 bases). CDR1 and CDR2 from the germline V gene are SNHLY and FYNNEI. Trimming removed 8 bases at V and 3 bases at J, with 11 bases between. The CDR3 length is 12 residues. CDR3: CASLTGGYEQYF. In DNA form, the CDR3 reads TGTGCCAGCCTAACCGGGGGCTACGAGCAGTACTTC.

The chain links TRBV7-2 to TRBJ1-4; 7 bases fit TRBD1. The CDR3 length is 15 residues. Per germline, CDR1 SGHTA and CDR2 FQGNSA. The V segment lost 5 bases and the J segment 6 bases; nucleotides outside the gene matches: 9. CDR3 DNA: TGTGCCAGCAGCCCACGACAGGGAGGAGATGAAAAACTGTTTTTT. Protein product: CASSPRQGGDEKLFF.

This clone was seen only once. The V call is TRBV7-2, the J call TRBJ1-2, with D maybe TRBD1 (5 bases). Germline lookup yields CDR1 SGHTA and CDR2 FQGNSA. CDR3 size: 14 residues. V was pared by 0 bases and J by 12 bases, with 17 bases between. The CDR3 spells CASSLASGTRGDTF. CDR3 nucleotides: TGTGCCAGCAGCTTAGCGAGCGGGACCCGCGGGGACACCTTC.

The chain couples TRBV18 to TRBJ1-1; 7 bases fit TRBD1. Germline-derived CDR1 and CDR2 are KGHSH and LQKENI. V dropped 3 bases and J dropped 1; count of bases not matched to a gene: 2. The CDR3 runs 14 residues. The DNA for the CDR3 is TGTGCCAGCTCACCTCGACAGGGGAACACTGAAGCTTTCTTT. It is translated as CASSPRQGNTEAFF.

V gene TRBV18 combines with J gene TRBJ2-7; D may be TRBD2 (6 bases). The CDR3 is made up of 13 amino acids. Germline V gene sequence: CDR1 KGHSH, CDR2 LQKENI. The ends were cut back, 3 bases at V and 6 bases at J, with 12 bases in the middle. This CDR3 is CASSPDRGGEQYF. For the CDR3, the DNA is TGTGCCAGCTCACCGGACCGGGGAGGCGAGCAGTACTTC.

The chain recombines TRBV7-2 with TRBJ1-3; D gene uncertain. The germline CDR1 and CDR2 sequences are SGHTA and FQGNSA. The CDR3 loop spans 16 amino acids. Trimming took off 0 bases at V and 0 bases at J, with 9 bases between the two ends. The CDR3: CASSLAVRSSGNTIYF. The CDR3, as DNA: TGTGCCAGCAGCTTAGCGGTTAGGAGCTCTGGAAACACCATATATTTT. The full variable domain, its missing parts supplied by reference TRBV7-2 and TRBJ1-3, is GAGVSQSPSNKVTEKGKDVELRCDPISGHTALYWYRQSLGQGLEFLIYFQGNSAPDKSGLPSDRFSAERTGGSVSTLTIQRTQQEDSAVYLCASSLAVRSSGNTIYFGEGSWLTVV.

The chain links TRBV4-2 to TRBJ2-7; 7 bases agree with TRBD1. Losses at the gene ends were 2 bases for V and 3 bases for J; bases not matched to a gene: 10. The germline V gene has CDR1 LGHNA and CDR2 YNFKEQ. The CDR3 extends over 16 amino acids. The CDR3 protein is CASSQSWGTASYEQYF. CDR3 sequence (DNA): TGTGCCAGCAGCCAATCATGGGGGACAGCCAGCTACGAGCAGTACTTC.

The chain carries TRBV30 and TRBJ1-1; D may be TRBD1 (6 bases). From germline, CDR1 is GTSNPN and CDR2 SVGIG (reference sequence). V lost 5 bases to trimming and J lost 0 bases, with 7 bases between them. There are 12 residues in the CDR3. The DNA of the CDR3 is TGTGCCTGGGGACAGCTGAACACTGAAGCTTTCTTT. Translation gives CAWGQLNTEAFF.